This TCR beta chain comes out of a study of cytomegalovirus exposure and HLA in healthy donors. The study ran its PCR with 60 Vbeta and 13 Jbeta primers. TCRdb's copy holds only in-frame clones and misses some; the assay was immunoSEQ multiplex PCR. The sample shows around 150,000 clones, about 78% of them seen only once. CDR3 length: 15 residues. Germline CDR1 reads LNHNV; CDR2 reads YYDKDF (reference sequence). Trimming shortened V by 0 bases and J by 4 bases, and 10 bases separated the two germline ends. The source of this sequence is a male donor in good health and CMV-seronegative. The material sequenced was PBMCs. The chain is built from TRBV15 and TRBJ1-3, with D hard to call. DNA of the CDR3: TGTGCCACCAGCAGAGAGGGAGGGTACGGAAACACCATATATTTT. The encoded protein is CATSREGGYGNTIYF.